Listed here are 17 T cell receptor beta chains from one sample, sequenced in a study of blood T cell repertoires in COVID-19. Clones were read by immunoSEQ multiplex PCR, and TCRdb kept only the in-frame ones, dropping some. The sample yields hundreds of thousands of clones, around four fifths seen once. Sequences were obtained from PBMCs or T cells enriched from blood (not recorded which). These receptors came from a woman aged 50 to 60 who had been exposed to COVID-19.

The genes are TRBV29-1 and TRBJ1-2; TRBD1 aligns across 8 bases. The junction had 5 bases not matched to a gene; V was cut back by 0 bases and J by 8 bases. Per the germline V gene, CDR1 is SQVTM and CDR2 is ANQGSEA. This CDR3 has 13 amino acids. The CDR3 reads CSVEDLDREGYTF. The CDR3 DNA reads TGCAGCGTTGAAGATTTGGACAGGGAGGGCTACACCTTC.

This chain links TRBV5-1 with TRBJ1-4; 11 bases align to TRBD1. The V gene's germline CDR1 is SGHRS and CDR2 YFSETQ. This CDR3 spans 15 amino acids. After removal of 4 bases from V and 8 bases from J, the junction contained 7 bases not matched to a gene. The CDR3 protein is CASSEGTGGREKLFF. CDR3 nucleotide sequence: TGCGCCAGCAGCGAAGGGACAGGGGGAAGAGAAAAACTGTTTTTT.

V and J are TRBV30 and TRBJ2-1, with D tentatively TRBD2 (5 bases). Per the germline V gene, CDR1 is GTSNPN and CDR2 is SVGIG (reference sequence). V was pared by 0 bases and J by 3 bases, with 12 bases between. This CDR3 comprises 15 residues. DNA of the CDR3: TGTGCCTGGAGTGTCAGGCGGGTGTACTACAATGAGCAGTTCTTC. This encodes CAWSVRRVYYNEQFF. The complete variable domain, with remaining parts taken from reference TRBV30 and TRBJ2-1, reads SQTIHQWPATLVQPVGSPLSLECTVEGTSNPNLYWYRQAAGRGLQLLFYSVGIGQISSEVPQNLSASRPQDRQFILSSKKLLLSDSGFYLCAWSVRRVYYNEQFFGPGTRLTVL.

This clone was seen only once. The gene calls are TRBV15 and TRBJ1-2; 7 bases agree with TRBD1. J gave up 0 bases and V 3 bases, and 4 bases lay outside the gene matches. Germline V gene sequence: CDR1 LNHNV, CDR2 YYDKDF (reference sequence). The CDR3 covers 15 residues. The CDR3 nucleotides are TGTGCCACCAGCAGCCGGACAGGAACTAACTATGGCTACACCTTC. Translated, it gives CATSSRTGTNYGYTF.

This clone was seen only once. This sample also contains other DNA sequences that code for the same CDR3. The V and J genes are TRBV6-5 and TRBJ1-5; D gene unclear. CDR3 length: 13 residues. Trimming removed 6 bases from V and 0 bases from J, with 6 bases in between. CDR1 is MNHEY, CDR2 SVGAGI, per germline. The chain's CDR3 is CASRRYSNQPQHF. The CDR3 nucleotides read TGTGCCAGCAGGCGGTATAGCAATCAGCCCCAGCATTTT.

The V call is TRBV9, the J call TRBJ1-2; D is perhaps TRBD1 (5 bases). Per the germline V gene, CDR1 is SGDLS and CDR2 is YYNGEE. The CDR3 extends over 16 amino acids. Trimming cost V 3 bases and J 2 bases, with 17 bases left between them. The CDR3 DNA reads as TGTGCCAGCAGCGCCTCACCAGGGTCGGAAAACTATGGCTACACCTTC. It specifies CASSASPGSENYGYTF.

The rearrangement links TRBV15 to TRBJ2-3; D perhaps matches TRBD1 (6 bases). Germline values: CDR1 LNHNV, CDR2 YYDKDF (reference sequence). The V and J ends lost 2 bases and 6 bases respectively, with 15 bases between them. This CDR3 is built from 15 residues. The CDR3 sequence is CATSRLRGSKDTQYF. The CDR3 DNA is TGTGCCACCAGCAGACTGAGGGGGTCGAAGGATACGCAGTATTTT.

The CDR3 DNA follows: TGTGCCAGCAGCTTATTGGGGGCCGGAGGAAAAGAGACCCAGTACTTC. Translation: CASSLLGAGGKETQYF. This rearrangement joins TRBV7-2 to TRBJ2-5, with TRBD1 as a possible D gene (6 bases). V lost 2 bases and J 3 bases, leaving 16 bases between the germline ends. This CDR3 spans 16 amino acids. Germline assignment: CDR1 SGHTA and CDR2 FQGNSA.

V is TRBV28 and J is TRBJ1-1; D possibly corresponds to TRBD1 (6 bases). Looked up from germline, CDR1 is MDHEN and CDR2 is SYDVKM. The CDR3 contains 13 residues. V lost 5 bases and J 2 bases, leaving 9 bases between the germline ends. CDR3 in DNA: TGTGCCAGCAGTACGGACAGCAACACTGAAGCTTTCTTT. Translation: CASSTDSNTEAFF. The entire variable domain, with the rest obtained from reference TRBV28 and TRBJ1-1, is as follows: DVKVTQSSRYLVKRTGEKVFLECVQDMDHENMFWYRQDPGLGLRLIYFSYDVKMKEKGDIPEGYSVSREKKERFSLILESASTNQTSMYLCASSTDSNTEAFFGQGTRLTVV.

This rearrangement joins TRBV18 to TRBJ2-7; 11 bases are a match to TRBD1. Germline assignment: CDR1 KGHSH and CDR2 LQKENI. This CDR3 is 17 amino acids long. Trimming at V came to 3 bases and at J to 4 bases, leaving 11 bases not matched to a gene. CDR3 nucleotides: TGTGCCAGCTCACCGATGGGGACCGGGACAGGGGGGTACGAGCAGTACTTC. It yields the protein CASSPMGTGTGGYEQYF.

This rearrangement joins TRBV5-5 to TRBJ1-1; D may be TRBD1 (6 bases). There are 14 residues in the CDR3. Germline CDR1 SGHKS, CDR2 YYEKEE (reference sequence). The V and J ends lost 1 base and 2 bases respectively, with 9 bases between them. The CDR3 protein is CASSLTGLNTEAFF. CDR3 in DNA: TGTGCCAGCAGCTTGACAGGGTTAAACACTGAAGCTTTCTTT.

V usage is TRBV27 and J usage is TRBJ2-1; possibly TRBD2 for D (6 bases). CDR1 and CDR2 from the germline V gene are MNHEY and SMNVEV (reference sequence). V was cut by 8 bases and J by 1 base, with 9 bases left in between. The CDR3 sequence is 13 residues long. The CDR3 sequence: CASRDLSYNEQFF. CDR3 coding DNA: TGTGCCAGCCGGGACTTATCCTACAATGAGCAGTTCTTC.

This clone was seen just once. The genes are TRBV10-1 and TRBJ1-4, with 8 bases aligning to TRBD1. The CDR3 is 18 residues long. Germline lookup yields CDR1 WNHNN and CDR2 SYGVQD (reference sequence). Trimming took 7 bases from V and 0 from J; bases not matched to a gene: 13. CDR3 sequence reads: CASTDRGQPVTTNEKLFF. DNA of the CDR3: TGCGCCAGCACCGACAGGGGCCAACCTGTTACAACTAATGAAAAACTGTTTTTT.

The chain is built from TRBV27 and TRBJ1-6, with TRBD1 as a possible D gene (6 bases). Germline loops: CDR1 MNHEY, CDR2 SMNVEV (reference sequence). V lost 4 bases to trimming and J lost 3 bases, with 10 bases between them. The CDR3 totals 15 residues. CDR3 sequence (DNA): TGTGCCAGCAGTTCTCAGACAGGCTATAATTCACCCCTCCACTTT. Its translation: CASSSQTGYNSPLHF.

This clone was seen once. The chain couples TRBV7-8 to TRBJ1-1; D unclear. The germline V and J ends were trimmed by 5 bases and 5 bases, with 18 bases remaining between them. Germline CDR1 and CDR2: SGHVS and FQNEAQ. The CDR3 spans 15 residues. CDR3 loop: CASSTFPPGGTEAFF. CDR3 bases: TGTGCCAGCAGCACCTTTCCCCCAGGAGGGACTGAAGCTTTCTTT.

This clone has more than one count but fewer than ten. The chain joins TRBV7-8 to TRBJ1-1; a possible D gene is TRBD1 (6 bases). Deletions cut 2 bases from V and 1 base from J, with 11 bases between. CDR3 length equals 15 residues. The germline V gene encodes CDR1 SGHVS and CDR2 FQNEAQ. The CDR3 protein is CASSLSGQPNTEAFF. Written as DNA, the CDR3 is TGTGCCAGCAGCTTATCCGGACAGCCGAACACTGAAGCTTTCTTT.

The chain carries TRBV27 and TRBJ2-3; TRBD1 might be the D (7 bases). This CDR3 contains 16 residues. In germline, CDR1 is MNHEY, CDR2 SMNVEV (reference sequence). V lost 5 bases and J 2 bases, leaving 17 bases between the germline ends. In nucleotides, the CDR3 is TGTGCCAGCAGTAGGAGGGACAGTTTGGTCACAGATACGCAGTATTTT. Encoded protein: CASSRRDSLVTDTQYF.